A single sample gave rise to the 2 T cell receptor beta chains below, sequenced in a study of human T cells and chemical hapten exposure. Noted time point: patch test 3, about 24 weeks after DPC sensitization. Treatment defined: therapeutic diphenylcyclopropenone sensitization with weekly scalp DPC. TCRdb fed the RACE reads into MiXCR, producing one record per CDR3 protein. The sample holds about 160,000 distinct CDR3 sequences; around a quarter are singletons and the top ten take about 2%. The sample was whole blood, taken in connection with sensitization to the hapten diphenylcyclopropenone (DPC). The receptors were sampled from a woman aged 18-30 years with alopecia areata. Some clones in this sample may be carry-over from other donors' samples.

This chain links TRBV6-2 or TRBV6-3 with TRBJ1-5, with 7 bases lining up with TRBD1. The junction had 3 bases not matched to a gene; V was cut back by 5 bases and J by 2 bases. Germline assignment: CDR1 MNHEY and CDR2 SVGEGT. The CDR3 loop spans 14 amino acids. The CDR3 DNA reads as TGTGCCAGCAGTCGACAGGGAGGCAATCAGCCCCAGCATTTT. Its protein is CASSRQGGNQPQHF.

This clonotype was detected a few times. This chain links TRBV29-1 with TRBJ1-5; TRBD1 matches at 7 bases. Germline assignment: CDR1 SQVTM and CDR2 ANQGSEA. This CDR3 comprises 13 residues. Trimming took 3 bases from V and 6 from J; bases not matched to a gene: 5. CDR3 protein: CSVETGRGQPQHF. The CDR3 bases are TGCAGCGTTGAGACAGGGAGGGGTCAGCCCCAGCATTTT.